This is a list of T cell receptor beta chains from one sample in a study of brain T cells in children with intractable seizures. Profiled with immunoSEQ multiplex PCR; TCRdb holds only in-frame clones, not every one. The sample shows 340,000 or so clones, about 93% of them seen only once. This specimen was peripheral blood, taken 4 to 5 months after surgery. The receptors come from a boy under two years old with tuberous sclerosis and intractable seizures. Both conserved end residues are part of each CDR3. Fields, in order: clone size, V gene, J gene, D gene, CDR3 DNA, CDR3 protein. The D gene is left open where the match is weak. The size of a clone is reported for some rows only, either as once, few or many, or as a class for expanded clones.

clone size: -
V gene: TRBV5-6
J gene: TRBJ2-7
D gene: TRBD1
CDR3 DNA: TGTGCCAGCAGCGCGGACGGGACAGAGGCCTACGAGCAGTACTTC
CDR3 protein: CASSADGTEAYEQYF

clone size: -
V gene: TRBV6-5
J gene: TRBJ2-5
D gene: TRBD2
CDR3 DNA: TGTGCCAGCAGTACGCGGGGGAGGGGCCAAGAGACCCAGTACTTC
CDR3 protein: CASSTRGRGQETQYF

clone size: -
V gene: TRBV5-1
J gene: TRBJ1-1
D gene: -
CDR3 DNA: TGCGCCAGCAGCACAGGGACTAGGAACACTGAAGCTTTCTTT
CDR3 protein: CASSTGTRNTEAFF

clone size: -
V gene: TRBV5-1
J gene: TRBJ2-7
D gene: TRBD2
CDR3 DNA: TGCGCCAGCAGCTTTGGGACTAGCGGGAGGGCCTACGAGCAGTACTTC
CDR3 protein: CASSFGTSGRAYEQYF

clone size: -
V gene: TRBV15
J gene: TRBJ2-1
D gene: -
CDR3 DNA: TGTGCCACCCAGAAGACTATGAACAATGAGCAGTTCTTC
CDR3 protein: CATQKTMNNEQFF

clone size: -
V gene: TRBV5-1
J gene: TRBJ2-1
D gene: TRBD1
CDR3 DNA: TGCGCCACCCAACTGGACAGGGTAGACAATGAGCAGTTCTTC
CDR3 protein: CATQLDRVDNEQFF

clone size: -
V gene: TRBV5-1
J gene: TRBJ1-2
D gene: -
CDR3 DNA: TGCGCCAGCAGCTTGGGACAGCCTTATGGCTACACCTTC
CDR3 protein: CASSLGQPYGYTF

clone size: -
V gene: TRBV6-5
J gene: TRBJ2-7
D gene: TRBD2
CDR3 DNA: TGTGCCAGCAGCCAAAGCGGGAGCCTTTACGAGCAGTACTTC
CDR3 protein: CASSQSGSLYEQYF

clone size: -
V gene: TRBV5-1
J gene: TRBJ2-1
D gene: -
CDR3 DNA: TGCGCCAGCAGCTTGGGAAATAGGGGCAATGAGCAGTTCTTC
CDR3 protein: CASSLGNRGNEQFF

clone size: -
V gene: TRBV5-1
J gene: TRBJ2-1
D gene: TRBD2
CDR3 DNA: TGCGCCAGCAGCTACGCCCCGGGACTAGTAATGAATGAGCAGTTCTTC
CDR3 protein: CASSYAPGLVMNEQFF

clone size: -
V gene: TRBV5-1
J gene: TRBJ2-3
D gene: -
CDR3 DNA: TGCGCCAGCAGCTCGCAGGGAGATACGCAGTATTTT
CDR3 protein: CASSSQGDTQYF

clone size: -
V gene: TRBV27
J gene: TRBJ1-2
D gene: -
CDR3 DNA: TGTGCCAGCAGCTTACAGGTTGGCTATGGCTACACCTTC
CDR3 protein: CASSLQVGYGYTF

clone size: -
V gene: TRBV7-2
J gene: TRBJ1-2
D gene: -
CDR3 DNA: TGTGCCAGCAGCTTAGACCCCAGGGCGTCTGGCTACACCTTC
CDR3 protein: CASSLDPRASGYTF

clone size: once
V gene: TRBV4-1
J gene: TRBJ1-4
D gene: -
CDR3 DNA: TGCGCCAGCAGCCAGCTGGACGGCACTGAAAAACTGTTTTTT
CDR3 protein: CASSQLDGTEKLFF

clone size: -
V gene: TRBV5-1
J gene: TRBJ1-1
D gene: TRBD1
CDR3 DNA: TGCGCCAGCACCGGGACAGGGGGCACTGAAGCTTTCTTT
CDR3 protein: CASTGTGGTEAFF